The 11 T cell receptor beta chains presented below share a single source sample, sequenced in a study of shared T cell receptors in the human thymus. Profiled with immunoSEQ multiplex PCR; TCRdb holds only in-frame clones, not every one. The sample includes over 450,000 clones, about four fifths of them seen just once. The same data also contributed to another study, on human thymus T cells.

Sequencing was done on a sample of thymocytes. The receptors originated from a boy younger than two with a congenital heart defect.

CDR3 nucleotides: TGCGCCAGCAGCCAAGATGGGGGGACGGGCGGGGGCTACGAGCAGTACTTC. The encoded protein is CASSQDGGTGGGYEQYF. The chain combines TRBV4-3 with TRBJ2-7; TRBD2 agrees at 7 bases. CDR3 length: 17 residues. The V and J ends lost 0 bases and 3 bases, in that order; junction bases with no gene match: 11. Looked up from germline, CDR1 is LGHNA and CDR2 is YSLEER.

The V call is TRBV4-1, the J call TRBJ2-7, with 11 bases that match TRBD2. Germline CDR1 is MGHRA and CDR2 is YSYEKL. The CDR3 contains 16 residues. Trimming at V came to 0 bases and at J to 6 bases, leaving 7 bases not matched to a gene. The CDR3 region is CASSQDLLAGGCEQYF. The CDR3 nucleotides read TGCGCCAGCAGCCAAGATCTTCTAGCGGGAGGATGCGAGCAGTACTTC.

The chain combines TRBV7-9 with TRBJ2-2; 14 nucleotides agree with TRBD2. CDR1 and CDR2 (germline): SEHNR, FQNEAQ (reference sequence). With V trimmed by 1 base and J by 7 bases, 8 bases remained unmatched. This CDR3 has 18 amino acids. As DNA, the CDR3 is TGTGCCAGCAGCTTAGTCCTGGGACTAGCGGGAGTCGGCGGGGAGCTGTTTTTT. Its translation is CASSLVLGLAGVGGELFF.

Concerning this clone itself: Other nucleotide sequences in the sample specify the same CDR3. CDR3 residues: CASSQDRGNTEAFF. CDR3 DNA sequence: TGCGCCAGCAGCCAAGATAGAGGGAACACTGAAGCTTTCTTT. This rearrangement joins TRBV4-1 to TRBJ1-1; D remains ambiguous. Germline CDR1 is MGHRA and CDR2 is YSYEKL. V was pared by 0 bases and J by 1 base, with 6 bases between. The CDR3 is 14 amino acids.

The chain combines TRBV19 with TRBJ1-2, with TRBD1 matching 8 bases. The V gene end was trimmed by 3 bases and the J gene end by 2 bases; junction bases not matched to a gene: 17. Germline V CDR1 and CDR2: LNHDA, SQIVND (reference sequence). The CDR3 has 19 amino acids. CDR3 nucleotide sequence: TGTGCCAGTAGTATCGCCCCAAGGTCCAGACAGGGGACCAACTATGGCTACACCTTC. This gives the protein CASSIAPRSRQGTNYGYTF.

This sequence joins TRBV25-1 and TRBJ2-7; 7 bases fit TRBD1. CDR3 length equals 15 residues. The ends lost 6 bases at V and 3 bases at J; junction bases unmatched: 11. The germline V gene encodes CDR1 MGHDK and CDR2 SYGVNS. CDR3 residues: CASSRNRDSFYEQYF. CDR3 coding DNA: TGTGCCAGCAGCCGAAACCGGGACAGCTTCTACGAGCAGTACTTC.

This chain connects TRBV7-3 to TRBJ1-1; no clear D gene. This CDR3 is 15 amino acids long. V gave up 5 bases and J gave up 14 bases, with 27 bases separating them. CDR1 and CDR2 from the germline V gene are SGHTA and FQGTGA. Here the CDR3 DNA reads TGTGCCAGCAGCCACCCCCCCGACGGGCGTCTGAGGAGGTTCTTT. Translated, it gives CASSHPPDGRLRRFF.

The chain employs TRBV6-1 and TRBJ2-3; 7 bases are a match to TRBD2. Losses at the gene ends were 8 bases for V and 4 bases for J; bases not matched to a gene: 9. The CDR3 runs 14 residues. Germline-derived CDR1 and CDR2 are MNHNS and SASEGT. The CDR3 loop is CASGAGVMADTQYF. The CDR3 DNA reads as TGTGCCAGCGGGGCGGGAGTAATGGCAGATACGCAGTATTTT.

Remarks on this clone: Sequence at one end of the junction differs from germline and may be a read error. The rearrangement links TRBV28 to TRBJ1-4, with TRBD1 identical over 7 bases. CDR1 and CDR2 (germline): MDHEN, SYDVKM. CDR3 length equals 11 residues. CDR3 DNA sequence: TGTGCCAGCAGTAGAGACAGGGTCAGAGTTTTT. It encodes CASSRDRVRVF.

J is TRBJ2-7 and V is TRBV4-3, with TRBD2 identical over 7 bases. The junction had 23 bases not matched to a gene; V was cut back by 2 bases and J by 1 base. Germline lookup yields CDR1 LGHNA and CDR2 YSLEER. CDR3 length: 21 residues. CDR3 DNA sequence: TGCGCCAGCAGCCAAACTCCAGCCCCCCCAGGCCGGGCGGGAGAGTCCTACGAGCAGTACTTC. Amino acids: CASSQTPAPPGRAGESYEQYF.

V is TRBV11-2 and J is TRBJ2-5; 7 nucleotides align to TRBD1. The V gene end was trimmed by 1 base and the J gene end by 4 bases; junction bases not matched to a gene: 9. This CDR3 region has 16 residues. The germline V gene encodes CDR1 SGHAT and CDR2 FQNNGV. CDR3 sequence: CASSLGRGRGRETQYF. In DNA form, the CDR3 reads TGTGCCAGCAGCTTAGGAAGGGGCAGGGGGAGAGAGACCCAGTACTTC.